This T cell receptor (beta chain) was sequenced during a study of OX40 agonist ivuxolimab in advanced cancers. Across the study: Around 40% of patients had received prior checkpoint inhibitor therapy.

The J segment lost 1 base and the V segment lost 3 bases, leaving 5 bases of the junction unmatched. The CDR3 extends over 15 amino acids. Looked up from germline, CDR1 is KGHSH and CDR2 is LQKENI. The table came from immunoSEQ multiplex PCR; TCRdb's copy has only in-frame clones and leaves some out. The sample yields 68,000 or so clones, approximately 80% seen once. The specimen was CD4+ or CD8+ T cells sorted from blood, collected in a trial of the OX40 agonist ivuxolimab. This clonotype was obtained from an adult with an advanced solid tumor such as melanoma, head and neck, liver or kidney cancer. The chain has TRBV18 and TRBJ2-5, with TRBD1 identical over 7 bases. The CDR3 DNA is TGTGCCAGCTCACCGGAACAGGGGCGCCAAGAGACCCAGTACTTC. Translation gives CASSPEQGRQETQYF. Looking up the rest from reference TRBV18 and TRBJ2-5 gives the full variable domain: NAGVMQNPRHLVRRRGQEARLRCSPMKGHSHVYWYRQLPEEGLKFMVYLQKENIIDESGMPKERFSAEFPKEGPSILRIQQVVRGDSAAYFCASSPEQGRQETQYFGPGTRLLVL.